The 13 T cell receptor beta chains below come from one sample, sequenced in a study of blood T cell repertoires in COVID-19. Measured with immunoSEQ multiplex PCR; TCRdb has only the in-frame clones, and not every one. The repertoire holds about 49,000 clones, with 82% as singletons. The specimen was peripheral blood. The receptors stem from a woman aged 55-69 years with acute or convalescent COVID-19.

The count of this clone is one. The V call is TRBV12-3 or TRBV12-4, the J call TRBJ2-1; D is unresolved. Trimming removed 6 bases from V and 7 bases from J, with 10 bases in between. The CDR3 contains 12 residues. In nucleotides, the CDR3 is TGTGCCAGCAGCCGAGTTGTGAATGAGCAGTTCTTC. This translates into CASSRVVNEQFF.

The chain recombines TRBV19 with TRBJ1-1, with a tentative D call TRBD1 (5 bases). V shed 4 bases and J shed 2 bases, with 14 bases lying between them. The CDR3 has 15 amino acids. The germline V gene encodes CDR1 LNHDA and CDR2 SQIVND (reference sequence). CDR3 nucleotides: TGTGCCAGTAGTACGAACAGGTGGGGAAACACTGAAGCTTTCTTT. Encoded protein: CASSTNRWGNTEAFF.

The chain links TRBV7-9 to TRBJ1-1; no reliable D call. This CDR3 region has 15 residues. The V gene lost 7 bases and the J gene lost 5 bases, with 20 bases spanning the gap. Germline-derived CDR1 and CDR2 are SEHNR and FQNEAQ (reference sequence). The CDR3 here is CASIKDLGVGTEAFF. The DNA of the CDR3 is TGTGCCAGCATAAAAGATCTGGGAGTGGGAACTGAAGCTTTCTTT.

The rearrangement uses TRBV7-9 and TRBJ1-2; D is ambiguous. The germline gives CDR1 SEHNR, CDR2 FQNEAQ (reference sequence). Deletions cut 0 bases from V and 5 bases from J, with 16 bases between. The CDR3 covers 16 residues. In DNA, the CDR3 is TGTGCCAGCAGCTTAGCAACCGGGTTCCGGATGTATGGCTACACCTTC. Its protein is CASSLATGFRMYGYTF. The variable domain in full, with the rest retrieved from reference TRBV7-9 and TRBJ1-2, is DTGVSQNPRHKITKRGQNVTFRCDPISEHNRLYWYRQTLGQGPEFLTYFQNEAQLEKSRLLSDRFSAERPKGSFSTLEIQRTEQGDSAMYLCASSLATGFRMYGYTFGSGTRLTVV.

The V gene is TRBV19, the J gene TRBJ1-2; the match to TRBD1 covers 9 bases. The CDR3 contains 16 residues. Germline CDR1 reads LNHDA; CDR2 reads SQIVND (reference sequence). V gave up 7 bases and J gave up 5 bases; unmatched junction bases: 14. Here the CDR3 DNA reads TGTGCCAGTACCAAAGACAGGGGGTTTGAAGGGTATGGCTACACCTTC. The encoded protein is CASTKDRGFEGYGYTF. The full variable domain, in which reference TRBV19 and TRBJ1-2 provide the parts outside the CDR3, is DGGITQSPKYLFRKEGQNVTLSCEQNLNHDAMYWYRQDPGQGLRLIYYSQIVNDFQKGDIAEGYSVSREKKESFPLTVTSAQKNPTAFYLCASTKDRGFEGYGYTFGSGTRLTVV.

The CDR3 protein is CASSSRIRTGKGYTF. CDR3 bases: TGTGCCAGCAGCTCTCGGATTAGGACAGGGAAAGGCTACACCTTC. The rearrangement uses TRBV7-8 and TRBJ1-2, with TRBD1 identical over 8 bases. The CDR3 covers 15 residues. J was trimmed by 8 bases and V by 4 bases; bases with no gene match: 12. Germline V lookup: CDR1 SGHVS, CDR2 FQNEAQ.

This clone ranks as medium-sized. This chain connects TRBV4-2 to TRBJ2-2, with D unresolved. V was pared by 0 bases and J by 6 bases, with 11 bases between. Germline V gene data show CDR1 as LGHNA and CDR2 as YNFKEQ. CDR3 length: 15 amino acids. In DNA form, the CDR3 reads TGTGCCAGCAGCCAAGAAGTTGGTACAGCCGGGGAGCTGTTTTTT. Protein product: CASSQEVGTAGELFF.

This chain connects TRBV2 to TRBJ2-5; 14 nucleotides align to TRBD2. Losses at the gene ends were 6 bases for V and 5 bases for J; bases not matched to a gene: 11. Germline values: CDR1 SNHLY, CDR2 FYNNEI. The CDR3 covers 17 residues. CDR3: CASRTRLAGGPGETQYF. The DNA of the CDR3 is TGTGCCAGCAGGACCAGACTAGCGGGAGGGCCGGGGGAGACCCAGTACTTC.

Here the CDR3 reads CASSKRESGSGRFF. As DNA, the CDR3 is TGTGCCAGCAGCAAACGCGAAAGCGGGAGTGGTCGGTTCTTC. The V and J genes are TRBV21-1 and TRBJ2-1; the table calls TRBD2, which could not be checked here. TRBV21-1 is an annotated pseudogene. CDR3 length: 14 residues.

This chain's CDR3 is CASSKSGQGSTEQYF. CDR3 sequence (DNA): TGTGCCAGCAGCAAATCCGGACAGGGATCGACCGAGCAGTACTTC. V and J are TRBV21-1 and TRBJ2-7; TRBD1 was called by the table and not checked on the DNA. TRBV21-1 is marked as a pseudogene. This CDR3 region has 15 residues.

The V gene is TRBV7-9, the J gene TRBJ2-2, with TRBD2 as a possible D gene (6 bases). The CDR3 is made up of 17 amino acids. The germline gives CDR1 SEHNR, CDR2 FQNEAQ (reference sequence). The V end was cut by 3 bases, the J end by 5 bases, with 19 bases between. CDR3 sequence reads: CASSFGLANPRTGELFF. CDR3 coding DNA: TGTGCCAGCAGCTTCGGGCTAGCGAACCCCCGGACCGGGGAGCTGTTTTTT.

This clone was detected only a few times. J is TRBJ1-1 and V is TRBV6-6; D is undetermined. There are 13 residues in the CDR3. From germline, CDR1 is MNHNY and CDR2 SVGAGI (reference sequence). Trimming took off 10 bases at V and 2 bases at J, with 14 bases between the two ends. This CDR3 is CAIDSGYNTEAFF. The DNA for the CDR3 is TGTGCCATCGATTCAGGTTATAACACTGAAGCTTTCTTT.

This chain links TRBV18 with TRBJ2-3, with a tentative D call TRBD2 (6 bases). CDR1 is KGHSH and CDR2 is LQKENI in the germline V gene. V was clipped by 2 bases and J by 1 base, with 16 bases between them. The CDR3 has 17 amino acids. CDR3 DNA: TGTGCCAGCTCACCAAGGTCGAGTAGCGGTCGCACAGATACGCAGTATTTT. As protein: CASSPRSSSGRTDTQYF.